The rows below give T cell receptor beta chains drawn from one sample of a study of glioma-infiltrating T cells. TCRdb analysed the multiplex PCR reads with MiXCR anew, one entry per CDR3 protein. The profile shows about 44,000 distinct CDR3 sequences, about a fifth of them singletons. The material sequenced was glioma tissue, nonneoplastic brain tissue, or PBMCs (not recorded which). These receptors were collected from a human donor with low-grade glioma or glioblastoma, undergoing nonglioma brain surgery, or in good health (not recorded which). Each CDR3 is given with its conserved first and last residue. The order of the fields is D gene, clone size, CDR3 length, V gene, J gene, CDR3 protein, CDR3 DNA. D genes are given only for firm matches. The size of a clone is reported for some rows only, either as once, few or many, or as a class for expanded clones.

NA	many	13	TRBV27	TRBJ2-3	CASSMRRTDTQYF	TGTGCCAGCAGTATGAGACGCACAGATACGCAGTATTTT
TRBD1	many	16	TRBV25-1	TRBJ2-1	CASSDSGTGAYNEQFF	TGTGCCAGCAGTGACTCCGGGACAGGGGCCTACAATGAGCAGTTCTTC
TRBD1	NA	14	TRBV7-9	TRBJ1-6	CASSARQGSSPLHF	TGTGCCAGCAGCGCCCGACAGGGGAGCTCACCCCTCCACTTT
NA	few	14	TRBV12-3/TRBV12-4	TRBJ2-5	CASSLGEVRETQYF	TGTGCCAGCAGTTTAGGCGAGGTCCGAGAGACCCAGTACTTC
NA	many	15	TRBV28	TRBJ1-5	CASRLQGVGNQPQHF	TGTGCCAGCAGGCTACAGGGAGTGGGCAATCAGCCCCAGCATTTT
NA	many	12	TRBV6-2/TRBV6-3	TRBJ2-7	CASSPGSYEQYF	TGTGCCAGCAGCCCGGGGTCCTACGAGCAGTACTTC
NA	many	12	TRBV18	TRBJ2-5	CASSPTYETQYF	TGTGCCAGCTCACCAACCTATGAGACCCAGTACTTC
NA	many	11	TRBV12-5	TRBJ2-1	CASGPYNEQFF	TGTGCTAGTGGCCCTTACAATGAGCAGTTCTTC
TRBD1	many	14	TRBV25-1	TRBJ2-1	CASSDLDGTEGQFF	TGTGCCAGCAGTGATCTTGATGGGACAGAAGGGCAGTTCTTC
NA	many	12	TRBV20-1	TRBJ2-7	CSARFGSGEQYF	TGCAGTGCTAGATTCGGGTCTGGGGAGCAGTACTTC
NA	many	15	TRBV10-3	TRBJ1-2	CAISDEGRGSYGYTF	TGTGCCATCAGTGACGAGGGAAGGGGTTCCTATGGCTACACCTTC
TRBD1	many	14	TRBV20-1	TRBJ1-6	CSATDQGANSPLHF	TGCAGTGCTACGGATCAGGGGGCAAATTCACCCCTCCACTTT
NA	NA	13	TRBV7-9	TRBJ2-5	CANSLDYLETQYF	TGTGCCAACAGCCTAGACTACTTAGAGACCCAGTACTTC
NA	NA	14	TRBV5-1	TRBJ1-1	CASSTEQGGTEAFF	TGCGCCAGCAGCACCGAACAGGGCGGCACTGAAGCTTTCTTT
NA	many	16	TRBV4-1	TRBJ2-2	CASSQESVSGGGELFF	TGCGCCAGCAGCCAAGAGAGCGTTTCCGGAGGCGGGGAGCTGTTTTTT
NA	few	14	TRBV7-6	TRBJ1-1	CASSLYGENTEAFF	TGTGCCAGCAGCCTGTACGGGGAGAACACTGAAGCTTTCTTT
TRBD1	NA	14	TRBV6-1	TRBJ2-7	CASSTGTGSYEQYF	TGTGCCAGCAGTACCGGGACAGGGAGCTACGAGCAGTACTTC
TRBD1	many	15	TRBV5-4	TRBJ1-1	CASSLDRDSTTEAFF	TGTGCCAGCAGCTTGGATAGGGACAGTACCACTGAAGCTTTCTTT
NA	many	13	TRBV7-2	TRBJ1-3	CASSTGPGNTIYF	TGTGCCAGCAGCACGGGACCTGGAAACACCATATATTTT
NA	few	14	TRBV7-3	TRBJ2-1	CASSSGQPDNEQFF	TGTGCCAGCAGCTCCGGACAGCCAGATAATGAGCAGTTCTTC
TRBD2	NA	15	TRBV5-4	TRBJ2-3	CASSFRLAGSDTQYF	TGTGCCAGCAGCTTTAGACTAGCGGGGTCGGATACGCAGTATTTT
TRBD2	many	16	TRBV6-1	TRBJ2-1	CASRSLLAGSYNEQFF	TGTGCCAGCAGATCATTACTAGCGGGCTCCTACAATGAGCAGTTCTTC
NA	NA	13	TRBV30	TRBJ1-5	CAWSSGTVQPQHF	TGTGCCTGGAGTTCCGGGACGGTTCAGCCCCAGCATTTT
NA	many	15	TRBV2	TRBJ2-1	CASRLEPLSYNEQFF	TGTGCCAGCAGACTAGAACCTCTCTCCTACAATGAGCAGTTCTTC
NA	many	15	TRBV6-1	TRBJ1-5	CASSDGTDYSRRQHF	TGTGCCAGCAGTGATGGGACCGATTATAGCAGGCGCCAGCATTTT
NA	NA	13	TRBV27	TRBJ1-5	CASSFRVDQPQHF	TGTGCCAGCAGTTTCAGGGTCGATCAGCCCCAGCATTTT
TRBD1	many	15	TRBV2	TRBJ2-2	CASSGDRAITGELFF	TGTGCCAGCAGCGGGGACAGGGCGATCACCGGGGAGCTGTTTTTT
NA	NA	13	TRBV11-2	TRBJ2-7	CASSPSATVEQYF	TGTGCCAGCAGCCCCTCAGCGACAGTTGAGCAGTACTTC
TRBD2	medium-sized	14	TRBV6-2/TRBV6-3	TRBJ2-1	CASSLTSDYNEQFF	TGTGCCAGCAGCTTGACTAGCGACTACAATGAGCAGTTCTTC
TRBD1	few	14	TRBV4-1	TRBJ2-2	CATEKNRGTGELFF	TGCGCCACTGAGAAGAACAGGGGTACCGGGGAGCTGTTTTTT
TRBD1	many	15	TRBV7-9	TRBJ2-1	CASSYNTVQGDEQFF	TGTGCCAGCAGCTATAATACTGTACAGGGGGATGAGCAGTTCTTC
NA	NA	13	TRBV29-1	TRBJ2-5	CSVAMRGGETQYF	TGCAGCGTAGCCATGAGAGGCGGAGAGACCCAGTACTTC
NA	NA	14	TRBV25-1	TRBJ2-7	CASTAPGLPYEQYF	TGTGCCAGCACGGCGCCGGGCTTGCCCTACGAGCAGTACTTC
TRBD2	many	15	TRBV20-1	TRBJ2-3	CSAIPSGENTDTQYF	TGCAGCGCTATCCCCAGCGGGGAGAACACAGATACGCAGTATTTT
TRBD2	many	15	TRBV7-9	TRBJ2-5	CASSLGSGVQETQYF	TGTGCCAGCAGCTTGGGTAGCGGGGTCCAAGAGACCCAGTACTTC
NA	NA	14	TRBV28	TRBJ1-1	CARSFTGLGTEAFF	TGTGCCCGCAGTTTTACAGGCCTGGGCACTGAAGCTTTCTTC
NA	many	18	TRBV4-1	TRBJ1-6	CASSQDVVESSYNSPLHF	TGCGCCAGCAGCCAAGATGTCGTCGAGAGCTCCTATAATTCACCCCTCCACTTT
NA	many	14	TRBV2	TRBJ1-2	CASSPGQRNYGYTF	TGTGCCAGCAGCCCGGGACAACGAAACTATGGCTACACCTTC
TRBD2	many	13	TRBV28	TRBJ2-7	CATVTSGAYEQYF	TGTGCCACCGTGACTAGCGGAGCCTACGAGCAGTACTTC
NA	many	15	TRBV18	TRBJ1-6	CASSPNAIGDSPLHF	TGTGCCAGCTCACCCAATGCTATAGGGGATTCACCCCTCCACTTT
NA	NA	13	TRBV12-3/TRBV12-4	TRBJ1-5	CASSLSIGGPQHF	TGTGCCAGCAGTTTATCGATCGGCGGGCCCCAGCATTTT
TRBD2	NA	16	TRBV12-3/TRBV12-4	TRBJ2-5	CASSLLGSGGAETQYF	TGTGCCAGCAGTTTATTGGGTAGCGGGGGGGCGGAGACCCAGTACTTC
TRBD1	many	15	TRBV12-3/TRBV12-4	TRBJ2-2	CASRRGTAGTGELFF	TGTGCCAGCCGAAGGGGGACAGCTGGCACCGGGGAGCTGTTTTTT
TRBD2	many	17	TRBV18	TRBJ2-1	CASSQYLGRAAYNEQFF	TGTGCCAGCTCACAATACTTAGGGAGGGCGGCCTACAATGAGCAGTTCTTC
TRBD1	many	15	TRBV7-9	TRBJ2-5	CASSWTGKDQETQYF	TGTGCCAGCAGCTGGACAGGGAAAGACCAAGAGACCCAGTACTTC
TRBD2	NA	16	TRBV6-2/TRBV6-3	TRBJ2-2	CASSGGLAGDTGELFF	TGTGCCAGCAGTGGGGGACTAGCGGGAGACACCGGGGAGCTGTTTTTT
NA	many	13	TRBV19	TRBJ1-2	CASTPFGLSGYTF	TGTGCCAGTACCCCGTTCGGGTTAAGTGGCTACACCTTC
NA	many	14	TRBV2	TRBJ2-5	CASSSDMRRETQYF	TGTGCCAGCAGTTCCGACATGAGGCGAGAGACCCAGTACTTC
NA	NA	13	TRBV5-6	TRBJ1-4	CASSLDGNEKLFF	TGTGCCAGCAGCTTGGACGGGAATGAAAAACTGTTTTTT
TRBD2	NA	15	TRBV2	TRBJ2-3	CASRRTSGLTDTQYF	TGTGCCAGCAGGCGGACTAGCGGACTCACAGATACGCAGTATTTT
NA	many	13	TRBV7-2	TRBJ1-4	CASSEGQEEKLFF	TGTGCCAGCTCCGAAGGGCAAGAAGAAAAACTGTTTTTT
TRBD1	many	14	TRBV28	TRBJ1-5	CASSRQTGKQPQHF	TGTGCCAGCAGCCGCCAGACAGGGAAGCAGCCCCAGCATTTT
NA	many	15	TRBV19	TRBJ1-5	CASSELGYSNQPQHF	TGTGCCAGTAGTGAATTGGGATATAGCAATCAGCCCCAGCATTTT
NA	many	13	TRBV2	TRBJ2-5	CANGAGTGETQYF	TGTGCAAACGGTGCGGGGACTGGGGAGACCCAGTACTTC
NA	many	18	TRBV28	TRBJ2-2	CASSLRWGSRAITGELFF	TGTGCCAGCAGTTTACGCTGGGGGAGTCGGGCAATCACCGGGGAGCTGTTTTTT